The 9 T cell receptor beta chains listed next were all sequenced from one sample in a study of blood T cell repertoires in COVID-19. Produced via immunoSEQ multiplex PCR; TCRdb's table is partial and in-frame only. The sample gives around 72,000 clones, roughly 88% of which show up once; over 25% is in the top ten. The specimen sequenced was peripheral blood. All receptors come from a man aged 45 to 65 with acute or convalescent COVID-19.

V is TRBV25-1 and J is TRBJ1-1; 8 bases line up with TRBD1. Per the germline V gene, CDR1 is MGHDK and CDR2 is SYGVNS. V dropped 3 bases and J dropped 3; count of bases not matched to a gene: 6. This CDR3 comprises 15 residues. CDR3 loop: CASSDEVRGHTEAFF. DNA for the CDR3: TGTGCCAGCAGTGACGAGGTCAGGGGGCACACTGAAGCTTTCTTT.

The rearrangement uses TRBV21-1 and TRBJ2-2; no DNA check was done on the table's D call, TRBD2. TRBV21-1 is designated a pseudogene. The CDR3 sequence is 14 residues long. DNA of the CDR3: TGTGCCAGCAGCAAAGGTCTTAACACCGGGGAGCTGTTTTTT. It translates to CASSKGLNTGELFF.

The chain is built from TRBV7-9 and TRBJ1-6, with 11 bases lining up with TRBD1. The J segment lost 1 base and the V segment lost 5 bases, leaving 4 bases of the junction unmatched. The CDR3 consists of 17 residues. Germline CDR1 SEHNR, CDR2 FQNEAQ (reference sequence). CDR3 protein: CASSRTGGISYNSPLHF. CDR3 nucleotides: TGTGCCAGCAGCAGGACAGGGGGCATATCCTATAATTCACCCCTCCACTTT.

Many counts were recorded for this clone. The rearrangement uses TRBV27 and TRBJ1-5; no clear D gene. CDR3 length: 15 amino acids. CDR1 and CDR2 (germline): MNHEY, SMNVEV (reference sequence). Trimming took 4 bases from V and 0 from J, leaving 10 bases between them. The CDR3 sequence is CASSSHYHSNQPQHF. The CDR3 coding sequence is TGTGCCAGCAGTTCGCACTACCATAGCAATCAGCCCCAGCATTTT.

This chain links TRBV18 with TRBJ1-1; no clear D gene. Germline values: CDR1 KGHSH, CDR2 LQKENI. V was cut by 3 bases and J by 7 bases, with 9 bases left in between. The CDR3 length is 12 residues. This CDR3 is CASSPSVDEAFF. In DNA, the CDR3 is TGTGCCAGCTCACCCAGCGTCGATGAAGCTTTCTTT.

This clone has a single count. The J gene is TRBJ2-3, the V gene TRBV30; perhaps TRBD1 as D (6 bases). CDR3 size: 13 residues. V lost 4 bases to trimming and J lost 2 bases, with 10 bases between them. CDR1 and CDR2 (germline): GTSNPN, SVGIG (reference sequence). Here the CDR3 DNA reads TGTGCCTGGAATGGACAGTCCACAGATACGCAGTATTTT. Its protein is CAWNGQSTDTQYF.

CDR3 bases: TGTGCCAGCAGCCGACAGGGGGGGATAGACCGGGGCACTGAAGCTTTCTTT. This gives the protein CASSRQGGIDRGTEAFF. The J gene is TRBJ1-1, the V gene TRBV28; 9 bases agree with TRBD1. The CDR3 totals 17 residues. V was clipped by 6 bases and J by 4 bases; unmatched bases: 15. The germline gives CDR1 MDHEN, CDR2 SYDVKM.

The V call is TRBV27, the J call TRBJ1-5; 7 nucleotides line up with TRBD1. Germline CDR1 is MNHEY and CDR2 is SMNVEV (reference sequence). Trimming cost V 5 bases and J 2 bases; bases outside gene matches: 3. The CDR3 extends over 14 amino acids. The CDR3: CASSNRGGNQPQHF. CDR3 nucleotide sequence: TGTGCCAGCAGTAACAGGGGCGGCAATCAGCCCCAGCATTTT.

This chain joins TRBV5-8 and TRBJ1-2; D is possibly TRBD1 (6 bases). CDR1 and CDR2 from the germline V gene are SGHTS and YDEGEE. This CDR3 spans 13 amino acids. Trimming removed 4 bases from V and 4 bases from J, with 11 bases in between. CDR3 DNA: TGTGCCAGCAGCCTTACAGGGTTCTATGGCTACACCTTC. It encodes CASSLTGFYGYTF.